This T cell receptor (beta chain) emerged from a study of blood T cell repertoires in COVID-19. Across the study: Material from acute and convalescent COVID-19 was sourced from the United States, Italy and Spain.

In the source study's methods: It was from reference gene primer amplification that nucleated cell counts were estimated. Data came from immunoSEQ multiplex PCR; TCRdb stores just in-frame clones and leaves some out. Clonal size and the V and J genes are those of that table, whereas D and trimming came from the DNA. The sample yields 40,000 to 55,000 clones, approximately 90% seen once. The germline V gene has CDR1 SSHAT and CDR2 FNYEAQ (reference sequence). The CDR3 spans 15 residues. The germline V and J ends were trimmed by 5 bases and 0 bases, with 11 bases remaining between them. Specimen: peripheral blood. This TCR derives from a man over 45 with active COVID-19. The J gene is TRBJ1-3, the V gene TRBV7-7; D unclear. The DNA for the CDR3 is TGTGCCAGCAGCCCCGGGTCGAGCTCTGGAAACACCATATATTTT. Protein product: CASSPGSSSGNTIYF.